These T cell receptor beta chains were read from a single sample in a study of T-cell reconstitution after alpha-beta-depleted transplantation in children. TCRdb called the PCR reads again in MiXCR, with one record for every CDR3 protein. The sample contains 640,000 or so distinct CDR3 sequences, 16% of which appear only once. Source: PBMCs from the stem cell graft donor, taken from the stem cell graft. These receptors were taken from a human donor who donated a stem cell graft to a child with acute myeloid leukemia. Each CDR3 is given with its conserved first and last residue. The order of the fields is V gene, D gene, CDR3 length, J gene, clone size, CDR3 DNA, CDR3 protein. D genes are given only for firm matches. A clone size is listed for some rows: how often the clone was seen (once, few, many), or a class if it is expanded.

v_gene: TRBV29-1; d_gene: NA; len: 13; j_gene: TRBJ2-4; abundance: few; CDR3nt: TGCAGCGCGACAGATTCAATCGAAAACATTCAGTACTTC; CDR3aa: CSATDSIENIQYF
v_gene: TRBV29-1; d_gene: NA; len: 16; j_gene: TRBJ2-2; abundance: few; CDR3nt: TGCAGCCTCCATTTTGGCGGGCAGGGTAGCACCGGGGAGCTGTTTTTT; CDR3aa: CSLHFGGQGSTGELFF
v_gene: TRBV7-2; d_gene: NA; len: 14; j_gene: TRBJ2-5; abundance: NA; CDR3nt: TGTGCCAGCAGCTTAGTCATGGGGCAAGAGACCCAGTACTTC; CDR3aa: CASSLVMGQETQYF
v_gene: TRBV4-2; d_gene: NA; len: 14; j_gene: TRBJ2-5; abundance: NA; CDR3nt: TGTGCCAGCAGCCTTACGGAAGCCCAAGAGACCCAGTACTTC; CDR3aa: CASSLTEAQETQYF
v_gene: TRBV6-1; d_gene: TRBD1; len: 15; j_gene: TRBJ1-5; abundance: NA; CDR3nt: TGTGCCAGCAAGCCGGGACAGCTTAGCAATCAGCCCCAGCATTTT; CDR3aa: CASKPGQLSNQPQHF
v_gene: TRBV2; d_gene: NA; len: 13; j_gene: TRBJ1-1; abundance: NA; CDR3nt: TGTGCCACGAGGGCGGGGACTGATACTGAAGCTTTCTTT; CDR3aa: CATRAGTDTEAFF
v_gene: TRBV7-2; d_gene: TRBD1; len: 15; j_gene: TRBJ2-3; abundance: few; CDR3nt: TGTGCCAGCAGCAGGGGACAGGGGGTTACAGATACGCAGTATTTT; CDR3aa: CASSRGQGVTDTQYF
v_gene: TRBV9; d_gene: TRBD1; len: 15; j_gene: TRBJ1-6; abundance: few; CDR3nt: TGTGCCAGCAGCGTAGGGAGGACAGGGTCATCACCCCTCCACTTT; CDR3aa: CASSVGRTGSSPLHF
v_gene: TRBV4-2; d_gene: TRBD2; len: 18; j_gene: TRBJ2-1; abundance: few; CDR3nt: TGTGCCAGCAGCCAACGAGGGACTAGCGGACGCCCCTACAATGAGCAGTTCTTC; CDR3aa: CASSQRGTSGRPYNEQFF
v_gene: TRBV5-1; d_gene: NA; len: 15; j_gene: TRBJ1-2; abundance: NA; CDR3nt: TGCGCCAGCAGCTTGGGCAGGCCGACTAACTATGGCTACACCTTC; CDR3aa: CASSLGRPTNYGYTF
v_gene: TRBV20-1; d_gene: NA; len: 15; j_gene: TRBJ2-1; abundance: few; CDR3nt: TGCAGTGCTCCAGCAGGCTATTACTCCTACAATGAGCAGTTCTTC; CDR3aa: CSAPAGYYSYNEQFF
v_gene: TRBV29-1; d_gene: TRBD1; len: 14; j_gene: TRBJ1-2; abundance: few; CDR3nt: TGCAGCGTTGGACAGGGAGCCGGGGGAGGTGGCTACACCTTC; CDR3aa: CSVGQGAGGGGYTF
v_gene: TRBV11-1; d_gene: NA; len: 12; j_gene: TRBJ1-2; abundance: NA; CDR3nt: TGTACCAGCAGCTTACAGGGAAGAGGCTACACCTTC; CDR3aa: CTSSLQGRGYTF
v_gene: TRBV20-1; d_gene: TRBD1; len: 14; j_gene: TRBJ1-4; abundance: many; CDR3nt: TGCAGTGCTAGAGATCGGGAACAGGGGGTTAAACTGTTTTTT; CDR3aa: CSARDREQGVKLFF
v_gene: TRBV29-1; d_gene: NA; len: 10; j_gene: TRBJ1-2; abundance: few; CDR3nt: TGCAGCGTCGAAAGAGGAGGCTACACCTTC; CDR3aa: CSVERGGYTF
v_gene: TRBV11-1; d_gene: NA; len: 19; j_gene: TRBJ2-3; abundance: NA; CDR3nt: TGTGCCAGCAGCTCCCCCCCGGAAGGGCCGGGACACATCACAGATACGCAGTATTTT; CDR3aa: CASSSPPEGPGHITDTQYF
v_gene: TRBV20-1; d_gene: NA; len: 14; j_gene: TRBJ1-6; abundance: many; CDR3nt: TGCAGTGCTATCGGCTTCGGGCCTAATTCACCCCTCCACTTT; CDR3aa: CSAIGFGPNSPLHF
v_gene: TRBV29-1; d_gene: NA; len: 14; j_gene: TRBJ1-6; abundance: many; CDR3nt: TGCAGCGTTAAACAGGGAAGCCAAAATTCACCCCTCCACTTT; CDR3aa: CSVKQGSQNSPLHF
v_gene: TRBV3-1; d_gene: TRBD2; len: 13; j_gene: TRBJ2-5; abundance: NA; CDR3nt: TGTGCCAGCAGCTCTAGCGGGGTGAAGACCCAGTACTTC; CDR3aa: CASSSSGVKTQYF
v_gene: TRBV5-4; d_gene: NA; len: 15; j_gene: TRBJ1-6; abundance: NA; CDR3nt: TGTGCCAGCAGCTTGGGGTCCGACACGGTCTCACCCCTCCACTTT; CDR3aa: CASSLGSDTVSPLHF
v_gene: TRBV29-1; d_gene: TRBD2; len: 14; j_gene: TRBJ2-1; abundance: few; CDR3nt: TGCAGCGTTGTTGTTAGCGGGACGTACAATGAGCAGTTCTTC; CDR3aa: CSVVVSGTYNEQFF
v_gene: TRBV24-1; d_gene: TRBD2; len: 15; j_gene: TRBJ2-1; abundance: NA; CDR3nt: TGTGCCACCAGCTTTGGCGGGGGGTACTACAATGAGCAGTTCTTC; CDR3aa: CATSFGGGYYNEQFF
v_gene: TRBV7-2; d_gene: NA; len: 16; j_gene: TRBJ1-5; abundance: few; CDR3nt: TGTGCCAGCAGCTTAAGAGGCTCAGGCGGCAATCAGCCCCAGCATTTT; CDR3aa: CASSLRGSGGNQPQHF
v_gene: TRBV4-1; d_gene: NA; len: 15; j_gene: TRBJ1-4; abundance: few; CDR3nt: TGCGCCAGCAGCCAAGTTGGGACGCTAGATGAAAAACTGTTTTTT; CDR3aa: CASSQVGTLDEKLFF